Listed below are T cell receptor beta chains from one sample, sequenced in a study of control samples from healthy donors and cancer patients. Using immunoSEQ multiplex PCR, the repertoire was profiled, and TCRdb retains in-frame clones only, with some absent. The table includes approximately 93,000 clones, roughly 89% detected once. Input material: PBMCs. The receptors were sampled from a woman in her fifties or sixties with colorectal cancer. Both conserved end residues are part of each CDR3. A D gene is named only where the DNA matches it firmly.

D gene	V gene	J gene	CDR3 protein
-	TRBV12-3/TRBV12-4	TRBJ1-5	CASTYGGNQPQHF
-	TRBV19	TRBJ1-2	CASSIAPGINYGYTF
-	TRBV3-1/TRBV3-2	TRBJ1-3	CASSQGSGSSGNTIYF
-	TRBV18	TRBJ2-1	CASSADISSYNEQFF
-	TRBV2	TRBJ2-5	CASSRGEETQYF
TRBD2	TRBV5-1	TRBJ2-5	CASSFRPPSGGASPQETQYF
TRBD1	TRBV3-1/TRBV3-2	TRBJ1-4	CASSRGQGGEKLFF
-	TRBV6-5	TRBJ2-3	CASSDAGTTDTQYF
-	TRBV6-6	TRBJ2-5	CASSGTPSGETQYF
-	TRBV6-5	TRBJ1-1	CASLTVGGRTEAFF
TRBD2	TRBV7-2	TRBJ2-5	CATNRRAGEFQETQYF
-	TRBV15	TRBJ2-3	CATSRRGKTSTDTQYF
TRBD1	TRBV6-2/TRBV6-3	TRBJ1-1	CASSRRDSHTEAFF